The source of this T cell receptor (beta chain) is a study of cytomegalovirus exposure and HLA in healthy donors (TCRdb year 2017). In terms of the full investigation: An earlier analysis of some 600 of the donors reported approximately 260 Gb of sequence data and 117 million unique TCR beta sequences obtained from some 170 million T cells. Roughly 300 gigabases of sequencing data and approximately 84 million unique TCR sequences were included in an early release covering 550 to 800 HLA-typed donors. Among the approximately 400 genotyped donors, approximately 76% belonged to the genetic ancestry cluster associated with self-reported Caucasian donors. The aim of the study was to test whether cataloging public T cell receptors could identify signatures of past pathogen exposure. The study used immunosequencing to profile the T cell repertoires of 600 to 850 subjects and linked those repertoires to cytomegalovirus serostatus. In addition to the first cohort of about 650 subjects, a separate validation cohort of 100 to 150 different subjects was used. To predict cytomegalovirus infection status, the study combined high-throughput TCR immunosequencing, statistical association of individual TCRs with disease status, and machine learning. A later analysis re-analyzed previously published TCR beta repertoires from roughly 600 donors and added high-resolution HLA genotyping to study TCR occurrence patterns. In the later analysis, no new phenotypic data were used to find candidate immune exposures; instead, reliance was placed on TCR beta sequences and their occurrence across donors. In an earlier analysis of roughly 540 of the donors, high-throughput TCR beta sequencing was used to judge whether each TCR beta V gene segment behaved as functional or pseudogenic. Donor age, sex, ethnicity and CMV serostatus were compiled alongside the repertoire data. A later genetic analysis took genome-wide SNP genotypes for 398 of the 666 donors and used that subset as a discovery cohort. All discovery cohort repertoires had been generated on a single sequencing platform. HLA typing included class I and class II loci at four-digit resolution. The number of typed donors differed by locus: 629-630 for A, B, C, DRB1 and DQB1; approximately 520 for DQA1; over 600 for DPA1; and roughly 450 for DPB1. About 5 DR-DQ haplotypes were handled as single units for association and clustering, since linkage in the cohort was strong. On average, 235,054 unique TCR beta nucleotide sequences were sequenced per donor among 350 to 400 genotyped donors of the cohort, with about 17% of those sequences being non-productive. Study-wide conclusions, independent of this receptor: A later analysis found that TCR association rates varied across HLA loci, with DRB1 alleles showing the most associated TCRs and HLA-C alleles the fewest. The cohort was sequenced for TCR beta chains only, and without alpha or paired-chain data the features that could be detected were limited. Because the 87-base-pair reads could not distinguish some IMGT-functional V segments, including TRBV6-2 and TRBV6-3, those segments were excluded. For the cohort, immune exposure information was limited to CMV serostatus. Three of the identified cytomegalovirus-associated TCR beta chains were confirmed in vitro to be specific for cytomegalovirus antigens. V-gene and J-gene trimming of TCR beta chains was associated with a missense DCLRE1C variant in a later genetic analysis, and the association was replicated in an independent cohort. A group of highly shared sequence variants was considered likely to be a technical artifact of the sequencing pipeline. Because HLA typing was missing for some donors at each locus, association tests included only the typed subset. Because counts were too low, more than 15 rarely observed V segments, including chromosome 9 orphons, were left out of the earlier analysis of 587 of the donors. A later analysis reported that several top co-occurrence clusters appeared linked to parvovirus B19, influenza, CMV and Epstein-Barr virus. The presence/absence analyses assumed that sequencing depth was roughly uniform across donors, and that assumption may not be true. The study gave a list of 150 to 200 TCR beta chains associated with cytomegalovirus. An earlier analysis of 587 of the donors showed that most TCR beta V segments appeared in productive rearrangements either about 90% or about 30% of the time, which broadly matched IMGT annotations. Correlated functional status among segregating V segments might reflect linkage disequilibrium, but an unknown experimental factor could not be ruled out. A later analysis found that HLA-associated TCR beta chains were more clonally expanded and had lower generation probabilities than equally common non-associated chains. Specific HLA alleles were associated with 15,000 to 20,000 TCR beta sequences at a false discovery rate of 0.05 in a later analysis. Most TCR sequences were seen in very few donors, while some public TCRs were found in many individuals. Strong co-occurrence of HLA alleles, especially DR and DQ, made assigning TCR associations to individual alleles difficult. Most CMV-associated TCR beta chains appeared to be HLA-restricted in a later analysis, and the HLA associations seemed to be driven largely by CMV exposure. A further reported finding was that TCR beta sequences accurately predicted the HLA-A and HLA-B alleles for most subjects in the first cohort. Cytomegalovirus status was reported to be diagnosed by the classifier with high specificity and sensitivity in both the original and validation cohorts. According to the authors, the approach could potentially be generalized to other disease states and immunological phenotypes. In a later genetic analysis, fewer N-insertions in productive TCRs were reported among donors in an Asian-associated ancestry cluster than the roughly 710-donor mean.

The cohort consisted of approximately 690 healthy bone marrow donors. At the time of sampling, all cohort members were nominally healthy, though unrecorded immune exposures were likely present. The donor tested CMV seropositive, placing the donor among the approximately 290 seropositive members of the cohort. A peripheral blood sample was provided by each donor, and peripheral blood mononuclear cells were used for TCR beta sequencing. Genomic DNA was extracted from the blood cell samples with the Qiagen DNeasy Blood Extraction Kit. V loses 1 base, J loses 2 bases, and the germline ends lie 8 bases apart. CDR3 length: 14 amino acids, cysteine to phenylalanine. Of all the DNA, just the CDR3 is kept, 42 bases in frame from base 1. CDR1 and CDR2 were assigned from the germline V gene as SGHRS and YFSETQ. This clone is a singleton in its sample. The antigen this receptor binds is unknown. Base qualities are not recorded, but no much larger clone differs from it by a single base.

The method behind the library was the immunoSEQ multiplex PCR assay. For the multiplex PCR, a mixture combining 60 forward primers for TCR Vbeta segments and 13 reverse primers for TCR Jbeta segments was used. Amplification of the CDR3 region of rearranged TCR beta genes was performed with a multiplex PCR assay on genomic DNA. The Illumina HiSeq System was used to sequence the amplified TCR beta libraries as 87-base-pair reads. The authors processed their data as follows. Across the 670 or so repertoires, a later analysis counted 80 million or so unique TCR beta chains, roughly 11 million of which were shared by at least two donors. A nearest-neighbor algorithm error-corrected the raw reads and collapsed the reads into unique sequences, merging closely related sequences to remove PCR and sequencing errors. CDR3 sequences were aligned to IMGT reference sequences to assign V, D and J gene segments. For a sequence to be retained, a match of at least six nucleotides was required to both a V gene segment and a J gene segment. A rearrangement was called productive if the CDR3 had no stop codons and remained in frame with V and J, and every other rearrangement was called non-productive. CDR3 was defined by IMGT convention, running from the second conserved V-encoded cysteine to the conserved J-encoded phenylalanine. The earlier analysis of some 600 of the donors excluded sequences that lacked an unambiguous match to a single V gene segment. In an earlier analysis of a few hundred of the donors, V segments were called functional above 56.7% productive rearrangements and were called segregating when the between-donor standard deviation exceeded 5%. A statistical classification framework was built to diagnose cytomegalovirus status from the catalog of TCR beta chain sequences. In a later analysis, V and J genes were assigned by comparing TCR nucleotide sequences against IMGT/GENE-DB human TR gene sequences. Using the TCRdist pipeline, a later analysis assigned CDR3 sequences along with most-parsimonious VDJ recombination scenarios. In a later analysis, each TCR beta chain was defined by its CDR3 amino acid sequence together with its V-gene family, and reads without a unique V-gene family were excluded. As a way to deal with suspected cross-contamination and a sequencing artifact, a later analysis dropped 450 to 700 nucleotide sequences that were highly shared and had low generation probability. A later analysis calculated a clonal expansion index for each public chain from normalized within-repertoire ranks of inferred template counts. In a later analysis, generation probabilities were computed using a VDJ recombination model fitted to out-of-frame rearrangements, and the results were checked against IGoR. Hypergeometric tests were used in a later analysis to score TCR-TCR, TCR-HLA and TCR-CMV co-occurrence, with a repertoire-size bias correction applied to the TCR pairs. To estimate false discovery rates, a later analysis permuted the HLA or CMV assignments 20 times. In a later analysis, co-occurring TCRs were grouped with DBSCAN, and TCRdist sequence similarity was added when clustering was performed within HLA-allele-positive subsets. Repertoires with fewer than 30,000 or more than 120,000 public chains, plus five repertoires with anomalous nucleotide sharing, were excluded from co-occurrence clustering. TCRdb's version of the immuneACCESS table is confined to in-frame rearrangements and falls short of the full clone set. An unresolved V gene accounts for under half of the shortfall where checked; the remainder is of unknown origin. That table supplies the V and J calls and clone size; D and trimming were determined from the DNA. Present in this sample are 100,000 or so clones, about 75% of which were seen just once. The ten top clones hold 4.8% of the sample.

The specimen sequenced was PBMCs. The chain links TRBV5-1 with TRBJ2-3; the D gene is perhaps TRBD2, from 5 matching bases. The TCR sequence derives from a woman aged 18-30 years in good health and CMV-seropositive. CDR3 region: CASSLSSATDTQYF. The bases are TGCGCCAGCAGCTTGAGTAGCGCCACAGATACGCAGTATTTT.